The 19 T cell receptor beta chains presented below share a single source sample, sequenced in a study of regulatory T cells in long-lasting Graves disease. Building of the TCR beta libraries involved iRepertoire HTBI primers and Arm-PCR of CDR3 regions. One entry per CDR3 protein results from TCRdb running MiXCR on the multiplex PCR reads. Of about 420,000 distinct CDR3 sequences in the sample, about 15% were seen once. Time point: newly diagnosed GD, antithyroid drugs for less than 3 months. From RNA extracted from PBMCs, the TCR library was made. These same data were also listed under a study on T cells in Graves' hyperthyroidism and ophthalmopathy.

The specimen comprised peripheral blood mononuclear cells (PBMCs), sampled at new diagnosis, from a patient treated with antithyroid drugs. These TCRs come from a woman aged 18-29 years with Graves disease.

This clonotype turned up a few times. A read error may produce the germline difference seen at one junction end. V is TRBV28 and J is TRBJ2-7; 7 bases match TRBD2. The CDR3 sequence is 15 residues long. Germline V lookup: CDR1 MDHEN, CDR2 SYDVKM. The CDR3 DNA reads TGTGCCGGCAGCCCCAGTTTAGGGAGGGGCTACGAGCAGTACTTC. Translating it yields CAGSPSLGRGYEQYF.

This chain uses TRBV4-3 with TRBJ1-1; D may be TRBD1 (5 bases). There are 15 residues in the CDR3. The germline V gene has CDR1 LGHNA and CDR2 YSLEER. Trimming pared 1 base from V and 11 bases from J, leaving 20 bases between. The CDR3 sequence is CASSQAIWSGSAAFF. DNA for the CDR3: TGCGCCAGCAGCCAAGCAATTTGGTCAGGGTCCGCGGCTTTCTTT.

Many counts were recorded for this clonotype. This rearrangement joins TRBV28 to TRBJ2-3, with 8 positions matching TRBD1. The better agreement between TRBJ2-7 and the DNA end casts doubt on the J call. This CDR3 comprises 16 residues. Per the germline V gene, CDR1 is MDHEN and CDR2 is SYDVKM. The CDR3 sequence: CASTAGQGRGLYEQYF. CDR3 nucleotide sequence: TGTGCCAGCACCGCCGGACAGGGACGAGGTCTCTACGAGCAGTACTTC.

The chain employs TRBV27 and TRBJ2-7, with 7 bases fitting TRBD2. This CDR3 region has 15 residues. Per germline, CDR1 MNHEY and CDR2 SMNVEV (reference sequence). J was trimmed by 0 bases and V by 5 bases; bases with no gene match: 7. Here the CDR3 reads CASSVSGYISYEQYF. CDR3 nucleotide sequence: TGTGCCAGCAGTGTTAGCGGGTACATCTCCTACGAGCAGTACTTC.

Many counts were recorded for this clonotype. The V call is TRBV7-3, the J call TRBJ2-3, with 13 bases aligning to TRBD2. CDR1 and CDR2 (germline): SGHTA, FQGTGA. The junction had 5 bases not matched to a gene; V was cut back by 5 bases and J by 3 bases. The CDR3 extends over 16 amino acids. The CDR3 loop reads CASSGGTSGKTDTQYF. Written as DNA, the CDR3 is TGTGCCAGCAGCGGAGGGACTAGCGGGAAAACAGATACGCAGTATTTT.

The chain links TRBV30 to TRBJ2-7; possibly TRBD2 for D (5 bases). The CDR3 is 13 amino acids. Trimming took 3 bases from V and 7 from J, leaving 16 bases between them. Germline assignment: CDR1 GTSNPN and CDR2 SVGIG (reference sequence). The chain's CDR3 is CAWSAAALREQYF. The CDR3 coding sequence is TGTGCCTGGAGCGCAGCGGCCCTCCGGGAGCAGTACTTC.

At least ten counts were recorded for this clonotype. CDR3 in DNA: TGCAGTGCGCGAGCTACTTCCGGGACCTCCACAGATACGCAGTATTTT. It specifies CSARATSGTSTDTQYF. V gene TRBV20-1 combines with J gene TRBJ2-3, with D perhaps being TRBD1 or TRBD2 (5 bases each). Trimming shortened V by 6 bases and J by 2 bases, and 21 bases separated the two germline ends. The CDR3 extends over 16 amino acids. Germline assignment: CDR1 DFQATT and CDR2 SNEGSKA (reference sequence).

The chain links TRBV29-1 to TRBJ1-3; D is uncertain. Germline CDR1 reads SQVTM; CDR2 reads ANQGSEA. Trimming took off 4 bases at V and 0 bases at J, with 4 bases between the two ends. The CDR3 length is 12 residues. The CDR3 reads CSVGSSGNTIYF. As DNA, the CDR3 is TGCAGCGTTGGCAGCTCTGGAAACACCATATATTTT. Full variable domain (rest looked up from reference TRBV29-1 and TRBJ1-3): SAVISQKPSRDICQRGTSLTIQCQVDSQVTMMFWYRQQPGQSLTLIATANQGSEATYESGFVIDKFPISRPNLTFSTLTVSNMSPEDSSIYLCSVGSSGNTIYFGEGSWLTVV.

This clonotype has a count of ten or more. This sequence joins TRBV30 and TRBJ2-1; either TRBD1 or TRBD2 may fit D (6 bases each). The CDR3 contains 14 residues. Trimming left V 0 bases short and J 8 bases short, with 14 bases between. CDR1 is GTSNPN, CDR2 SVGIG, per germline (reference sequence). The CDR3 DNA follows: TGTGCCTGGAGTGTAGGGGGGCCAGTTGATGAGCAGTTCTTC. Its translation: CAWSVGGPVDEQFF.

This clonotype was seen only a few times. Because the CDR3 is missing its conserved closing phenylalanine or tryptophan, this is likely a read error. The chain has TRBV6-2 or TRBV6-3 and TRBJ2-7, with TRBD1 matching over 9 bases. After removal of 5 bases from V and 4 bases from J, the junction contained 12 bases not matched to a gene. The CDR3 length is 16 residues. CDR1 and CDR2 (germline): MNHEY, SVGEGT. The DNA of the CDR3 is TGTGCCAGCAGTGACCCCCAAACAGGGGGCAAATACGAGCAGTACCTC. Amino acids: CASSDPQTGGKYEQYL.

This clonotype was counted between two and nine times. The V and J genes are TRBV3-1 and TRBJ2-4; no definite D call. Germline lookup yields CDR1 LGHDT and CDR2 YNNKEL (reference sequence). The V and J ends lost 4 bases and 1 base respectively, with 11 bases between them. The CDR3 runs to 15 residues. The CDR3 sequence is CASSPRLGAKNIQYF. The CDR3 DNA reads TGTGCCAGCAGCCCTCGGTTAGGGGCCAAAAACATTCAGTACTTC.

In its sample, this clonotype was seen many times. The chain recombines TRBV20-1 with TRBJ1-1; 12 bases line up with TRBD1. The CDR3 has 15 residues. Trimming took 0 bases from V and 2 from J; bases not matched to a gene: 1. Germline lookup yields CDR1 DFQATT and CDR2 SNEGSKA (reference sequence). The CDR3 is CSARDGTGGNTEAFF. CDR3 nucleotide sequence: TGCAGTGCTAGAGATGGGACAGGGGGCAACACTGAAGCTTTCTTT.

In its sample, this clonotype was seen a few times. J is TRBJ2-2 and V is TRBV20-1; TRBD1 is a possible D gene (5 bases). Trimming took 0 bases from V and 7 from J, leaving 6 bases between them. Germline V gives CDR1 DFQATT, CDR2 SNEGSKA (reference sequence). The CDR3 covers 12 residues. CDR3 sequence reads: CSARDQGGELFF. The CDR3 DNA sequence: TGCAGTGCTAGAGATCAGGGCGGGGAGCTGTTTTTT.

There are a few counts of this clonotype. V and J are TRBV6-1 and TRBJ2-5, with D perhaps assigned TRBD1 or TRBD2 (6 bases each). The CDR3 extends over 13 amino acids. The ends were cut back, 8 bases at V and 3 bases at J, with 13 bases in the middle. Germline loops: CDR1 MNHNS, CDR2 SASEGT. CDR3 residues: CASRDSGEETQYF. CDR3 DNA sequence: TGTGCCAGCCGGGACTCAGGGGAAGAGACCCAGTACTTC.

A remark on this clonotype: A much larger clone sits a single nucleotide away, making a read error possible. The rearrangement links TRBV28 to TRBJ2-4, with TRBD1 matching over 7 bases. The ends lost 2 bases at V and 4 bases at J; junction bases unmatched: 8. This CDR3 contains 16 residues. Germline V gene data show CDR1 as MDHEN and CDR2 as SYDVKM. The chain's CDR3 is CASSLVPRGPKNIQYF. The CDR3 coding sequence is TGTGCCAGCAGTTTAGTCCCAAGGGGGCCAAAAAACATTCAGTACTTC. The whole variable domain, remainder taken from reference TRBV28 and TRBJ2-4, is DVKVTQSSRYLVKRTGEKVFLECVQDMDHENMFWYRQDPGLGLRLIYFSYDVKMKEKGDIPEGYSVSREKKERFSLILESASTNQTSMYLCASSLVPRGPKNIQYFGAGTRLSVL.

This clonotype was recorded at least ten times. The chain is built from TRBV27 and TRBJ1-5; D gene uncertain. The length of the CDR3 is 13 residues. V was clipped by 5 bases and J by 0 bases, with 5 bases between them. CDR1 and CDR2 from the germline V gene are MNHEY and SMNVEV (reference sequence). The CDR3 DNA reads as TGTGCCAGCAGTACCGATAGCAATCAGCCCCAGCATTTT. Protein product: CASSTDSNQPQHF.

With respect to this clonotype: This clone may be a read error of a much larger clone one base away. The chain couples TRBV20-1 to TRBJ2-1; 9 positions match TRBD1. CDR1 DFQATT and CDR2 SNEGSKA come from the germline V gene (reference sequence). V lost 3 bases to trimming and J lost 10 bases; unmatched junction nucleotides: 13. This CDR3 is 15 amino acids long. The CDR3, as DNA: TGCAGTGCTAGTTCGACGGGGACAGGGACATTCGAGCAGTTCTTC. Translation: CSASSTGTGTFEQFF.

The chain uses TRBV20-1 and TRBJ1-5; TRBD1 matches 8 bases. The germline V gene encodes CDR1 DFQATT and CDR2 SNEGSKA (reference sequence). CDR3 length: 14 amino acids. The V and J ends lost 4 bases and 0 bases, in that order; junction bases with no gene match: 2. CDR3 bases: TGCAGTGCTACGGACAGGGATAGCAATCAGCCCCAGCATTTT. It translates to CSATDRDSNQPQHF.

This sequence joins TRBV19 and TRBJ1-5, with TRBD1 as a possible D gene (5 bases). CDR3 size: 15 residues. Germline CDR1 is LNHDA and CDR2 is SQIVND (reference sequence). The V end was cut by 5 bases, the J end by 0 bases, with 11 bases between. The CDR3 spells CASSRDGYSNQPQHF. For the CDR3, the DNA is TGTGCCAGTAGTCGGGACGGATATAGCAATCAGCCCCAGCATTTT.